The 9 T cell receptor beta chains below come from one sample, sequenced in a study of T-cell reconstitution after alpha-beta-depleted transplantation in children. Preparing the TCRbeta library involved the use of unique molecular identifiers. TCRdb itself ran the PCR reads through MiXCR, one entry per CDR3 protein. The sample consists of about 340,000 distinct CDR3 sequences, about 14% of them appearing once. The source material was PBMCs, sampled from the stem cell graft. Every receptor here comes from a human donor who donated a stem cell graft to a child with Fanconi anemia.

This clonotype was seen more than once but under ten times. V usage is TRBV2 and J usage is TRBJ2-1; 11 bases are a match to TRBD2. CDR1 and CDR2 from the germline V gene are SNHLY and FYNNEI. The CDR3 has 15 amino acids. V lost 1 base and J lost 9; bases outside the gene matches: 5. The CDR3 nucleotides are TGTGCCAGCAGTGAAGTAGCGGGGGGGCGGGGTGAGCAGTTCTTC. Translated: CASSEVAGGRGEQFF.

This clonotype was seen a few times. The chain couples TRBV29-1 to TRBJ1-1, with D tentatively TRBD1 (6 bases). V was trimmed by 6 bases and J by 1 base, leaving 9 bases between them. CDR3 length equals 12 residues. Germline CDR1 reads SQVTM; CDR2 reads ANQGSEA. CDR3 sequence (DNA): TGCAGCGTGTTCAGGGGGAACACTGAAGCTTTCTTT. Translating it yields CSVFRGNTEAFF.

This clonotype was observed a handful of times. The V and J genes are TRBV10-2 and TRBJ1-2; a weak D match, TRBD1 (5 bases). This CDR3 has 17 residues. Looked up from germline, CDR1 is WSHSY and CDR2 is SAAADI. Deletions cut 0 bases from V and 6 bases from J, with 20 bases between. The CDR3 DNA reads as TGCGCCAGCAGTGAGTCGAAATTTGCGGGGGAGATGGATGGCTACACCTTC. Its translation is CASSESKFAGEMDGYTF.

CDR3 residues: CASSDGQGGEQPQHF. CDR3 nucleotides: TGTGCCAGCAGTGACGGACAGGGCGGTGAGCAGCCCCAGCATTTT. The chain employs TRBV6-1 and TRBJ1-5; 8 bases are shared with TRBD1. With V trimmed by 3 bases and J by 7 bases, 8 bases remained unmatched. The CDR3 sequence is 15 residues long. CDR1 and CDR2 from the germline V gene are MNHNS and SASEGT.

This clonotype appeared once. The chain links TRBV2 to TRBJ2-1; D is ambiguous. Trimming left V 7 bases short and J 10 bases short, with 14 bases between. Per germline, CDR1 SNHLY and CDR2 FYNNEI. The CDR3 has 12 residues. For the CDR3, the DNA is TGTGCCAGCACGGCTCTGGGAAAAGAGCAGTTCTTC. Translated, it gives CASTALGKEQFF.

V usage is TRBV5-1 and J usage is TRBJ2-2; 8 nucleotides align to TRBD1. V lost 0 bases, J lost 7 bases, and 5 bases stayed unmatched. Germline V gives CDR1 SGHRS, CDR2 YFSETQ. The CDR3 is made up of 15 amino acids. The CDR3 loop is CASSLAAGGSGELFF. The DNA of the CDR3 is TGCGCCAGCAGCTTGGCCGCAGGGGGCAGCGGGGAGCTGTTTTTT.

This clonotype was seen a handful of times. This chain links TRBV4-3 with TRBJ1-1, with D maybe TRBD1 (5 bases). CDR3 length: 15 residues. Trimming shortened V by 1 base and J by 0 bases, and 9 bases separated the two germline ends. Germline V gene lookup returns CDR1 LGHNA and CDR2 YSLEER. The CDR3 DNA follows: TGCGCCAGCAGCCAAGGTCACAGGCTGAACACTGAAGCTTTCTTT. Protein sequence: CASSQGHRLNTEAFF.

The chain employs TRBV6-2 or TRBV6-3 and TRBJ1-2; TRBD1 might be the D (5 bases). This CDR3 spans 16 amino acids. The germline V and J ends were trimmed by 5 bases and 0 bases, with 16 bases remaining between them. Germline lookup yields CDR1 MNHEY and CDR2 SVGEGT. In nucleotides, the CDR3 is TGTGCCAGCAGTCGCCTTGGGACCAATTCTAACTATGGCTACACCTTC. It specifies CASSRLGTNSNYGYTF.

This clonotype came up many times. The V gene is TRBV20-1, the J gene TRBJ2-1, with TRBD1 matching over 8 bases. This CDR3 region has 15 residues. Germline CDR1 is DFQATT and CDR2 is SNEGSKA (reference sequence). The trim removed 4 bases at V and 7 bases at J, leaving 12 bases unmatched. This chain's CDR3 is CSAINPGTGRNEQFF. CDR3 in DNA: TGCAGTGCTATCAACCCGGGGACAGGTAGGAATGAGCAGTTCTTC.